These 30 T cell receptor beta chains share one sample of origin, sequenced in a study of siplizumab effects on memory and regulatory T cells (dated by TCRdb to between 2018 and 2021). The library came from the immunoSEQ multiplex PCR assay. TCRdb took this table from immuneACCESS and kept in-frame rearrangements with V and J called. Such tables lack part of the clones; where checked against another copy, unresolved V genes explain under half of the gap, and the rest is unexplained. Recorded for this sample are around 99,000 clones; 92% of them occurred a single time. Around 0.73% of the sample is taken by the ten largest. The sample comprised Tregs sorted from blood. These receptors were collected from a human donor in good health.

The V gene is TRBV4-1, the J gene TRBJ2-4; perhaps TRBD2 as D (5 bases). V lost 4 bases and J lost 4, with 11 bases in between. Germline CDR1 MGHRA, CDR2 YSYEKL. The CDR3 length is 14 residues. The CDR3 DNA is TGCGCCAGCAGCCCAGACCGCGGGAAAAACATTCAGTACTTC. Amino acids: CASSPDRGKNIQYF.

CDR3 region: CASSPFRGLDTEAFF. DNA for the CDR3: TGTGCCAGCTCACCCTTTAGGGGGCTTGACACTGAAGCTTTCTTT. The V and J genes are TRBV18 and TRBJ1-1, with 7 bases lining up with TRBD1. V dropped 3 bases and J dropped 3; count of bases not matched to a gene: 7. From germline, CDR1 is KGHSH and CDR2 LQKENI. The CDR3 consists of 15 residues. The full variable domain, completed using reference TRBV18 and TRBJ1-1, is NAGVMQNPRHLVRRRGQEARLRCSPMKGHSHVYWYRQLPEEGLKFMVYLQKENIIDESGMPKERFSAEFPKEGPSILRIQQVVRGDSAAYFCASSPFRGLDTEAFFGQGTRLTVV.

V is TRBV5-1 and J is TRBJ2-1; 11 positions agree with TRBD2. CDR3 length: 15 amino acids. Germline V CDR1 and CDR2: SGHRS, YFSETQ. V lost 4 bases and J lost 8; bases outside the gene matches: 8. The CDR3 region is CASSQTSGTDYEQFF. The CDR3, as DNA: TGCGCCAGCAGCCAGACTAGCGGGACAGACTATGAGCAGTTCTTC.

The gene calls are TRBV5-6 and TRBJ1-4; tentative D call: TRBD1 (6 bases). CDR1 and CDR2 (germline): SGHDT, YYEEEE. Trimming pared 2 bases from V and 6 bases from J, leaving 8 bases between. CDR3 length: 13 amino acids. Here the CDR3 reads CASSLRGHEKLFF. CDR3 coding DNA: TGTGCCAGCAGCTTACGGGGGCATGAAAAACTGTTTTTT.

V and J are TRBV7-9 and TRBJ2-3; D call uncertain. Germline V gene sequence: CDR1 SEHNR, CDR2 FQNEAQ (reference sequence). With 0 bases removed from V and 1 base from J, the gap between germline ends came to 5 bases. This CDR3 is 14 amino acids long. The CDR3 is CASSLAYRTDTQYF. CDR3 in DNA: TGTGCCAGCAGCTTAGCCTATCGCACAGATACGCAGTATTTT.

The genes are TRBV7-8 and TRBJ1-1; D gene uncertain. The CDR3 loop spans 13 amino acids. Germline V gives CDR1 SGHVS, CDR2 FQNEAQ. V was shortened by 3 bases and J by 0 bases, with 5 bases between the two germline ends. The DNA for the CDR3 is TGTGCCAGCAGCTTCGCAGTGAACACTGAAGCTTTCTTT. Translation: CASSFAVNTEAFF.

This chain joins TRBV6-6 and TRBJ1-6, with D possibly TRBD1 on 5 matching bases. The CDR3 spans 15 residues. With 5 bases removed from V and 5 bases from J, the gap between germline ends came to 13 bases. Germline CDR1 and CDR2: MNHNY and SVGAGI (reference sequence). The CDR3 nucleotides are TGTGCCAGCAGTCCGGCCGGACAACATAATTCACCCCTCCACTTT. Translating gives CASSPAGQHNSPLHF.

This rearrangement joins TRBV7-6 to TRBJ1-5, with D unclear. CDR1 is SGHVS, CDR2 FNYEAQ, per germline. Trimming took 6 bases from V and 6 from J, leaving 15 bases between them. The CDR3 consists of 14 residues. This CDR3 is CASSLEPSGQPQHF. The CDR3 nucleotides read TGTGCCAGCAGTTTGGAGCCGTCGGGTCAGCCCCAGCATTTT.

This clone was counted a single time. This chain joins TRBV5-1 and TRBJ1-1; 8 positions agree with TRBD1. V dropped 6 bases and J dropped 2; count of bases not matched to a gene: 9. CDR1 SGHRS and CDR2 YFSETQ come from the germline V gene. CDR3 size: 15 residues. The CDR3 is CASTRQGSTNTEAFF. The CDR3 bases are TGCGCCAGCACCAGACAGGGGTCAACAAACACTGAAGCTTTCTTT.

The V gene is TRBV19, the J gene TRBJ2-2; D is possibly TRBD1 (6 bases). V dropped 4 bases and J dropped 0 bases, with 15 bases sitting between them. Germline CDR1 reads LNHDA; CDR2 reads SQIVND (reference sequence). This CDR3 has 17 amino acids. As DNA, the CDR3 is TGTGCCAGTAGTAATCTAAGGGGGACGGCGAACACCGGGGAGCTGTTTTTT. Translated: CASSNLRGTANTGELFF.

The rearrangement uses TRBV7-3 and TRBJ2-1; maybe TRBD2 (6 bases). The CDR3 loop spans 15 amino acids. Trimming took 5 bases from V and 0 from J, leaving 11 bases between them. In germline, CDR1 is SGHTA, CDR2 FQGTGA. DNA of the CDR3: TGTGCCAGCAGCCCGACTAGTTCCTCCTACAATGAGCAGTTCTTC. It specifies CASSPTSSSYNEQFF. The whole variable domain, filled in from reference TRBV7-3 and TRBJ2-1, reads GAGVSQTPSNKVTEKGKYVELRCDPISGHTALYWYRQSLGQGPEFLIYFQGTGAADDSGLPNDRFFAVRPEGSVSTLKIQRTERGDSAVYLCASSPTSSSYNEQFFGPGTRLTVL.

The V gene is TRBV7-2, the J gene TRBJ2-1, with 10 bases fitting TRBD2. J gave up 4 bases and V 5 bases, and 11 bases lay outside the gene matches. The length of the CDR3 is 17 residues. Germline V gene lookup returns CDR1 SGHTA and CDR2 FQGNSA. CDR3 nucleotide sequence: TGTGCCAGCAGCCCGAAGACCCGGACTAGCGGATACAATGAGCAGTTCTTC. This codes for CASSPKTRTSGYNEQFF.

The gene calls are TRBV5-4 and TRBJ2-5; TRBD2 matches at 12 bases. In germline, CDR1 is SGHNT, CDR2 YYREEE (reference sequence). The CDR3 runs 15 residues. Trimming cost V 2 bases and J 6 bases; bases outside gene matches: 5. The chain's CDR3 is CASSLLAGGTKTQYF. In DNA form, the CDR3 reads TGTGCCAGCAGCTTACTAGCGGGAGGCACGAAGACCCAGTACTTC.

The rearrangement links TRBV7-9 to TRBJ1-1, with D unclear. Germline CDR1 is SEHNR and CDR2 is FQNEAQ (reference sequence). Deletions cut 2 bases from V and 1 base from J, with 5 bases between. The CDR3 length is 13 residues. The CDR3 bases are TGTGCCAGCAGCTTAAGGCCGAACACTGAAGCTTTCTTT. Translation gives CASSLRPNTEAFF.

The DNA of the CDR3 is TGTGCCAGTTCACTCCTCGCGGGGGCGAACTACGAGCAGTACTTC. Translated, it gives CASSLLAGANYEQYF. V is TRBV6-5 and J is TRBJ2-5; possibly TRBD2 for D (7 bases). The J call may be incorrect, as the DNA end agrees better with TRBJ2-7. The CDR3 is made up of 15 amino acids. CDR1 and CDR2 (germline): MNHEY, SVGAGI.

CDR3 amino acids: CASSRGGARNYGYTF. In nucleotides, the CDR3 is TGTGCCAGCAGTAGAGGAGGGGCGAGAAACTATGGCTACACCTTC. The gene calls are TRBV5-8 and TRBJ1-2, with a possible D match to TRBD1 (5 bases). This CDR3 contains 15 residues. From germline, CDR1 is SGHTS and CDR2 YDEGEE. V was pared by 5 bases and J by 2 bases, with 16 bases between.

The CDR3: CASSLGQGFYNEQFF. For the CDR3, the DNA is TGTGCCAGCAGCCTTGGACAGGGGTTCTACAATGAGCAGTTCTTC. The chain couples TRBV14 to TRBJ2-1, with 9 bases that match TRBD1. The CDR3 spans 15 residues. Per the germline V gene, CDR1 is SGHDN and CDR2 is FVKESK. J gave up 3 bases and V 4 bases, and 4 bases lay outside the gene matches.

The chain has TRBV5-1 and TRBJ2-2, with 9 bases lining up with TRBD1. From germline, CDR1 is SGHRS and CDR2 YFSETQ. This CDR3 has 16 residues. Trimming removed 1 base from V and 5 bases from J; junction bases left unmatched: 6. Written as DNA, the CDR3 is TGCGCCAGCAGCTTGTACGGGACAGGGACGACCGGGGAGCTGTTTTTT. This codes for CASSLYGTGTTGELFF.

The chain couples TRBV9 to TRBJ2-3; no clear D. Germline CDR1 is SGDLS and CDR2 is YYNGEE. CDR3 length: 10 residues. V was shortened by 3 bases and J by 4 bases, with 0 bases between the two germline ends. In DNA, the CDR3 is TGTGCCAGCAGCGCAGATACGCAGTATTTT. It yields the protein CASSADTQYF.

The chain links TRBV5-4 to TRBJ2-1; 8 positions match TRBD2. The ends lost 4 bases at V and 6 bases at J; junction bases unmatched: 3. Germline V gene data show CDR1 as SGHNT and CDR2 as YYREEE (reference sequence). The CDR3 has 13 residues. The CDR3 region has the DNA TGTGCCAGCAGCCGGACTAGCAGCAATGAGCAGTTCTTC. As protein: CASSRTSSNEQFF.

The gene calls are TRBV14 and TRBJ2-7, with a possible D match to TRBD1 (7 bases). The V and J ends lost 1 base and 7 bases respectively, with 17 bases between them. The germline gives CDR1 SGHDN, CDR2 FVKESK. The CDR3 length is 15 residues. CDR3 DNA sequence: TGTGCCAGCAGCCAAGTAGACAGGGCGGCGGGGGAGCAGTACTTC. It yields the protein CASSQVDRAAGEQYF.

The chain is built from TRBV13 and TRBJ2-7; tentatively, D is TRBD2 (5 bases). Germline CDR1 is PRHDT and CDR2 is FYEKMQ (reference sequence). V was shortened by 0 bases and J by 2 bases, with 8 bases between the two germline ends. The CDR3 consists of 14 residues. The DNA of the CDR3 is TGTGCCAGCAGCTTAGGGGACGGGACCTACGAGCAGTACTTC. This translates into CASSLGDGTYEQYF.

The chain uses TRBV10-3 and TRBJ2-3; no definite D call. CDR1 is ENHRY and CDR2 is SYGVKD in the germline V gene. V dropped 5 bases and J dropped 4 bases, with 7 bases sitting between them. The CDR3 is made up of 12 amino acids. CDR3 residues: CAISFAPDTQYF. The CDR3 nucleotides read TGTGCCATCAGTTTTGCCCCAGATACGCAGTATTTT.

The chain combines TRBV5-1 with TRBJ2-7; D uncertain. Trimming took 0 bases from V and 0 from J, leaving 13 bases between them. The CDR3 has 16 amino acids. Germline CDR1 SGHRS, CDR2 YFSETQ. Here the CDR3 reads CASSLVYATFSYEQYF. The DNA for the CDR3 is TGCGCCAGCAGCTTGGTTTACGCAACCTTCTCCTACGAGCAGTACTTC.

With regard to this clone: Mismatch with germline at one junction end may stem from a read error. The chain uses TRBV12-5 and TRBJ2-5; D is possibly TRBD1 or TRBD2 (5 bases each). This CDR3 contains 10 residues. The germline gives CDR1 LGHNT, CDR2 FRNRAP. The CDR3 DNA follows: TGCCCTTCGAGGGGCGAGACCCAGTACTTC. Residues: CPSRGETQYF. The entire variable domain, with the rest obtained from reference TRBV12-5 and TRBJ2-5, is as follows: DARVTQTPRHKVTEMGQEVTMRCQPILGHNTVFWYRQTMMQGLELLAYFRNRAPLDDSGMPKDRFSAEMPDATLATLKIQPSEPRDSAVYFCPSRGETQYFGPGTRLLVL.

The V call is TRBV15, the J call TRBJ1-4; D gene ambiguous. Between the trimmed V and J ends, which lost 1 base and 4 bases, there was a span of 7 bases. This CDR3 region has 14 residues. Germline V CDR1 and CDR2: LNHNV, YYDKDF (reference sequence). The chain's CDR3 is CATSRGRFNEKLFF. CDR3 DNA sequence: TGTGCCACCAGCAGAGGACGGTTTAATGAAAAACTGTTTTTT. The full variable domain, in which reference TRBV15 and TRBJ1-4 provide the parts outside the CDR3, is DAMVIQNPRYQVTQFGKPVTLSCSQTLNHNVMYWYQQKSSQAPKLLFHYYDKDFNNEADTPDNFQSRRPNTSFCFLDIRSPGLGDTAMYLCATSRGRFNEKLFFGSGTQLSVL.

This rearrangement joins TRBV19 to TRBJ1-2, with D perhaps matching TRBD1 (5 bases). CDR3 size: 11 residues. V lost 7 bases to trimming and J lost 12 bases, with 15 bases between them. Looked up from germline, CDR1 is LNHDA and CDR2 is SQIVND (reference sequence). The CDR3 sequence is CASTLWGTHTF. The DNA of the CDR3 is TGTGCCAGTACCTTATGGGGGACGCACACCTTC.

The CDR3 region has the DNA TGTGCCAGCAGTAGGCAGACGACCTACAATGAGCAGTTCTTC. Encoded protein: CASSRQTTYNEQFF. V gene TRBV5-5 combines with J gene TRBJ2-1, with D uncertain. The CDR3 has 14 amino acids. Germline V gives CDR1 SGHKS, CDR2 YYEKEE (reference sequence). Trimming took off 5 bases at V and 2 bases at J, with 11 bases between the two ends.

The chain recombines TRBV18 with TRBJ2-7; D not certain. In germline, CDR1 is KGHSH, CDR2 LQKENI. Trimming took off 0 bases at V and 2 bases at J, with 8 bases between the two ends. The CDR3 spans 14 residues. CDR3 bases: TGTGCCAGCTCACCACCGAGATTACCCTACGAGCAGTACTTC. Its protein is CASSPPRLPYEQYF.

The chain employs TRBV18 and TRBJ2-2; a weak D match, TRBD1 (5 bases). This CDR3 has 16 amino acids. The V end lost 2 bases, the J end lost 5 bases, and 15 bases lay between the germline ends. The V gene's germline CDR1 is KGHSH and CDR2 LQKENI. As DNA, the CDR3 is TGTGCCAGCTCACCAAAGACAGTGGATACAACCGGGGAGCTGTTTTTT. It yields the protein CASSPKTVDTTGELFF.